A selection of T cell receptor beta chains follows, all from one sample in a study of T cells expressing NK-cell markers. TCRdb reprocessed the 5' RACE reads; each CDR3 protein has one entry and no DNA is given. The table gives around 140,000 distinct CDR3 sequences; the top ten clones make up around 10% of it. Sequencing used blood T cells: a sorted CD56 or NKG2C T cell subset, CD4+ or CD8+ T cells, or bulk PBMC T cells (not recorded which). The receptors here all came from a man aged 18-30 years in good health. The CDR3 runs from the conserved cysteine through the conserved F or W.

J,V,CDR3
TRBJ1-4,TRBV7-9,CASSQPNRGRDEKLFF
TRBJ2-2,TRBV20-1,CSVRGDSNTGELFF
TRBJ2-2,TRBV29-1,CSVEGVLAGGPNTGELFF
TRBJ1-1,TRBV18,CASSPSPLSDTEAFF
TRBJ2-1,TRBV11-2,CASSLVRTDEQFF
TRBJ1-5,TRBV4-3,CASSQDSGGSNQPQHF
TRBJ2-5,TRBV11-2,CASSPGGGLADFIVETQYF
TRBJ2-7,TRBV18,CASSPGQGANDEQYF
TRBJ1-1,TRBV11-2,CASSLGRQEAFF
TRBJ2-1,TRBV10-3,CATRAGEGSYNEQFF
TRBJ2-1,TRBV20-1,CSASGGREQYFRNEQFF
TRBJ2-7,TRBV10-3,CASEPGQDLYEQYF
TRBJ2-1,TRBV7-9,CASIPRDGIYNEQFF
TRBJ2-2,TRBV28,CASSSLTGELFF
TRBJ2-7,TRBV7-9,CASSFSYEQYF
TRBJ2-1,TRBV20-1,CSASQFELRPYNEQFF
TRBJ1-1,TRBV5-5,CASSYIDEKNTEAFF
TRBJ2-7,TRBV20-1,CSAIDTDGIYEQYF
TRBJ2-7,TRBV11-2,CASSFAGLAGVNEQYF
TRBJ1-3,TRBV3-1,CASSQDRLGNTIYF
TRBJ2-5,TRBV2,CASTKPWTGQETQYF
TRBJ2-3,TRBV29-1,CSVEDPGLAGVRDTQYF
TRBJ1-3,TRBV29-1,CSVEDWFEGTRNTIYF
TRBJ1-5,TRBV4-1,CASSQDLGQGVNQPQHF
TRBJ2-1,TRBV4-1,CASSQTYGQGVSNEQFF
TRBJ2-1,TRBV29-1,CSVEDFGGRGTYNEQFF
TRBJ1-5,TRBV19,CASSGLTASNQPQHF
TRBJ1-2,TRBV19,CASSISAGLGYGYTF
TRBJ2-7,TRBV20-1,CSARDFTGGGYEQYF
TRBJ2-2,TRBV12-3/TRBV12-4,CASSLSSGGELFF
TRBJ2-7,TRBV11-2,CASSLVPWAASSSYEQYF
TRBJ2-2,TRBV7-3,CASSFTGSETGELFF
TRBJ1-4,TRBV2,CASSPTMADNEKLFF
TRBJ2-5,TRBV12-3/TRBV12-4,CASSDPSLGTETQYF
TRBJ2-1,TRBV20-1,CSASLAAPYNEQFF
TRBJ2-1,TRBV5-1,CASGSNEREGQDEQFF
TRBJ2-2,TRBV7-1,CASSSAGDITGELFF
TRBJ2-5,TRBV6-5,CASSLWGGAETQYF
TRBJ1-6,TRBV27,CASSSLATGSSIHF
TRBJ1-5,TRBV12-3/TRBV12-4,CASSAPGQRSNQPQHF
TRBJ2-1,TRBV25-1,CASSGGQGHNEQFF
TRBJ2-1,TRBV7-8,CASSPETSGNYNEQFF
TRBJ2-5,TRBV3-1,CASSPRTGLGQETQYF
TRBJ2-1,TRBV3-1,CASSQEQRISSYNEQFF
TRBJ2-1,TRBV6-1,CASGQGLAGADEQFF
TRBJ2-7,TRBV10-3,CAIKGLAGGTDEQYF
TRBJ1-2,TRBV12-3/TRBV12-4,CASNQGSNYGYTF
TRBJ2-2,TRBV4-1,CASSHGGTGELFF
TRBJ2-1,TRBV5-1,CASSSSSAEQFF
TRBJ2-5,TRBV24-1,CATSDSGTSETQYF
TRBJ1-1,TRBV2,CASSNRGYTEAFF
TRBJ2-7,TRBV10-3,CAISDPSGGSYEQYF
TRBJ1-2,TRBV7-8,CASIRVTLYGYTF
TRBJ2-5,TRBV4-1,CASSQAVNQETQYF
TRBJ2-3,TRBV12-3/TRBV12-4,CASTGDTVGRTDTQYF
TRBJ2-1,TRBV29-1,CSVEDPTQGTNEQFF
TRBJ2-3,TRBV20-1,CSDGTYGTDTQYF
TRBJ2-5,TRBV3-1,CASSRTTSGSQETQYF
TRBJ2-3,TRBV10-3,CAISLGLALTDTQYF
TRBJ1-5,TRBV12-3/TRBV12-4,CASSPEGQVGTQPQHF